This is a list of T cell receptor beta chains from one sample in a study of T cell changes during pregnancy in multiple sclerosis. Sequencing was performed with immunoSEQ multiplex PCR; in TCRdb, only in-frame clones are kept and a portion is missing. The repertoire holds about 31,000 clones, roughly 86% seen once, with under 9% in the top ten. The source was CD8+ T cells from peripheral blood mononuclear cells, collected before pregnancy. The receptors shown here come from a female donor with multiple sclerosis, enrolled in a pregnancy study. Each CDR3 is given with its conserved first and last residue. The D gene is left open where the match is weak. Expanded clones get a size class; other rows say once, few or many, or leave the size out.

J,V,size,D,DNA,CDR3
TRBJ2-7,TRBV7-2,NA,NA,TGTGCCAGCAGCTCCATACTAGTACTCTCCGAGCAGTACTTC,CASSSILVLSEQYF
TRBJ1-2,TRBV9,few,NA,TGTGCCAGCAGGGGGCTTGACTATGGCTACACCTTC,CASRGLDYGYTF
TRBJ2-7,TRBV13,NA,TRBD2,TGTGCCAGCAGCCTCGGACTAGCGGGAGGCGAGCAGTACTTC,CASSLGLAGGEQYF
TRBJ1-1,TRBV2,NA,NA,TGTGCCAGCAGTGAAGTGGGAGAGAACACTGAAGCTTTCTTT,CASSEVGENTEAFF
TRBJ2-4,TRBV5-1,NA,TRBD1,TGCGCCAGCAGCCTGGGACAGGGGATCGGCATTCAGTACTTC,CASSLGQGIGIQYF
TRBJ2-1,TRBV11-3,few,NA,TGTGCCAGCAGCGAGTTAGGAGGAGGTCGCAACAATGAGCAGTTCTTC,CASSELGGGRNNEQFF
TRBJ2-1,TRBV7-9,NA,TRBD2,TGTGCCAGCATCCCGAGCGGGAGCTCCTACAATGAGCAGTTCTTC,CASIPSGSSYNEQFF
TRBJ2-2,TRBV4-3,NA,TRBD2,TGCGCCAGCAGCCGGGGACTAGCGTATAGCACCGGGGAGCTGTTTTTT,CASSRGLAYSTGELFF
TRBJ2-7,TRBV27,NA,TRBD2,TGTGCCAGCAGTTTAGCGGGAGATTCCTACGAGCAGTACTTC,CASSLAGDSYEQYF
TRBJ2-1,TRBV28,NA,NA,TGTGCCAGCAGTTTAAGTCAGTACAATGAGCAGTTCTTC,CASSLSQYNEQFF
TRBJ2-1,TRBV4-3,once,TRBD1,TGCGCCAGCAGCCAAGGTAATTCCGGGACAGGGAGGCCCTACAATGAGCAGTTCTTC,CASSQGNSGTGRPYNEQFF
TRBJ2-7,TRBV5-6,NA,NA,TGTGCCAGCAGCCACATCGTAGGGGTCGAGTACGAGCAGTACTTC,CASSHIVGVEYEQYF
TRBJ2-1,TRBV28,NA,NA,TGTGCCAGCAGCCCTCTGGGGAGATCCTCCTACAATGAGCAGTTCTTC,CASSPLGRSSYNEQFF
TRBJ1-2,TRBV29-1,once,NA,TGCAGCGTTTCTGACTATGGCTACACCTTC,CSVSDYGYTF
TRBJ2-7,TRBV4-3,NA,TRBD1,TGCGCCAGCAGCCAAGTTTGGACAGGGGAATCTGGCGAGCAGTACTTC,CASSQVWTGESGEQYF
TRBJ2-2,TRBV9,once,TRBD2,TGTGCCAGCAGCACTGGACTAGTTAATACCGGGGAGCTGTTTTTT,CASSTGLVNTGELFF
TRBJ2-7,TRBV6-5,NA,TRBD1,TGTGCCAGCAGTTACAGCGACAGGGGGGGAGAGCAGTACTTC,CASSYSDRGGEQYF